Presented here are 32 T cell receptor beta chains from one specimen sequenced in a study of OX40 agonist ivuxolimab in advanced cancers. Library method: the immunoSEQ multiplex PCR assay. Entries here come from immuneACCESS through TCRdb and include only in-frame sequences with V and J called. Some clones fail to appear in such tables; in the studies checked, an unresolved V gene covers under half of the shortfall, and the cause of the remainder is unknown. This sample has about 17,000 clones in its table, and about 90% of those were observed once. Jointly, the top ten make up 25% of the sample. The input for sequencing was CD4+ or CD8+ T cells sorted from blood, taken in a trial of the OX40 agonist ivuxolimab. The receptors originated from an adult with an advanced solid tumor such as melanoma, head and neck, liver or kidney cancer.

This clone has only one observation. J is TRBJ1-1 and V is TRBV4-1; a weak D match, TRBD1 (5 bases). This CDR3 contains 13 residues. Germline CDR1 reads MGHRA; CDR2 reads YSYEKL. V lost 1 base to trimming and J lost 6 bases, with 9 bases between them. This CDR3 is CASSQGGAAEAFF. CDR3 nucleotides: TGCGCCAGCAGCCAAGGGGGCGCCGCTGAAGCTTTCTTT.

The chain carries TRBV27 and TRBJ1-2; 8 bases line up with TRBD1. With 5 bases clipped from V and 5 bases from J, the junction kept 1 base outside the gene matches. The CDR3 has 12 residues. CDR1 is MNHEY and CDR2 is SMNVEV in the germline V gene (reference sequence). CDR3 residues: CASSDRGYGYTF. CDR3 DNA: TGTGCCAGCAGTGACAGGGGATATGGCTACACCTTC.

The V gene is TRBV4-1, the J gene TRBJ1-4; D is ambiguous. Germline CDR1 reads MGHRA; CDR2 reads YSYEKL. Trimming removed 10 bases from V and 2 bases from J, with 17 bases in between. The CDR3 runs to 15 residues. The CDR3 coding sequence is TGCGCCACCGCAGTAGAGAGGACGACTAATGAAAAACTGTTTTTT. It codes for CATAVERTTNEKLFF.

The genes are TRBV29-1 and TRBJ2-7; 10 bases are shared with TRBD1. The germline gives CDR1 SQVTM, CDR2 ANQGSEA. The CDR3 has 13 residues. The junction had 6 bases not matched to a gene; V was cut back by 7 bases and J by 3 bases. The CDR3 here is CSGRTGGGYEQYF. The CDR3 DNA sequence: TGCAGCGGCAGGACAGGGGGTGGCTACGAGCAGTACTTC.

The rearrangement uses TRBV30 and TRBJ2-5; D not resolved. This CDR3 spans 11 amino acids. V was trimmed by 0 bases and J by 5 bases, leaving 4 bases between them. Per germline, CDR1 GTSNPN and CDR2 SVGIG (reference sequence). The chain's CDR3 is CAWSVMETQYF. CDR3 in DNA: TGTGCCTGGAGTGTCATGGAGACCCAGTACTTC.

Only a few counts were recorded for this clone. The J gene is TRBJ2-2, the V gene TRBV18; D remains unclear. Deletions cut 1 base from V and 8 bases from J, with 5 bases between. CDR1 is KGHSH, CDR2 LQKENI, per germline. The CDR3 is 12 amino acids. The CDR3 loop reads CASSPLPGELFF. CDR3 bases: TGTGCCAGCTCACCACTTCCGGGGGAGCTGTTTTTT.

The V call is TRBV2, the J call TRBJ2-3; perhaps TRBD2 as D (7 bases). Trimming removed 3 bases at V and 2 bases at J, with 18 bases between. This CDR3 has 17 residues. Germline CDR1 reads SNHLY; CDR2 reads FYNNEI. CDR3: CASSDPRGAPNTDTQYF. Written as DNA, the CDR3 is TGTGCCAGCAGTGACCCCCGGGGGGCCCCCAACACAGATACGCAGTATTTT. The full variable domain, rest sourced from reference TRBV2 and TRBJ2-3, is EPEVTQTPSHQVTQMGQEVILRCVPISNHLYFYWYRQILGQKVEFLVSFYNNEISEKSEIFDDQFSVERPDGSNFTLKIRSTKLEDSAMYFCASSDPRGAPNTDTQYFGPGTRLTVL.

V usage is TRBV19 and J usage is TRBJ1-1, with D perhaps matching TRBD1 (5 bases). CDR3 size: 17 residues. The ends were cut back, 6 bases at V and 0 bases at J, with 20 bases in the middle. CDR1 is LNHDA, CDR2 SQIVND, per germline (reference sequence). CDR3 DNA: TGTGCCAGTAGAACAGTTAGACAGTTACCGATGAACACTGAAGCTTTCTTT. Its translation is CASRTVRQLPMNTEAFF.

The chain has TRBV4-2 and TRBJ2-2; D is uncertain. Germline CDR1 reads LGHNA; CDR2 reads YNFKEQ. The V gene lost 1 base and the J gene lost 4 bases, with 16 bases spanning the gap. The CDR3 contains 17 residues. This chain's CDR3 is CASSQAAVLGSTGELFF. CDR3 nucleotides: TGTGCCAGCAGCCAAGCTGCTGTTCTGGGTAGCACCGGGGAGCTGTTTTTT.

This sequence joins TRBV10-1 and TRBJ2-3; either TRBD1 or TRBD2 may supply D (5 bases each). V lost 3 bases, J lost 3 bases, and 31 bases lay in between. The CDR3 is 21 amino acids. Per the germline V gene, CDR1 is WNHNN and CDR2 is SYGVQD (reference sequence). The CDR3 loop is CASSEWDVTGKYGALTDTQYF. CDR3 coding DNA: TGCGCCAGCAGTGAATGGGACGTGACCGGGAAGTATGGGGCCCTGACAGATACGCAGTATTTT.

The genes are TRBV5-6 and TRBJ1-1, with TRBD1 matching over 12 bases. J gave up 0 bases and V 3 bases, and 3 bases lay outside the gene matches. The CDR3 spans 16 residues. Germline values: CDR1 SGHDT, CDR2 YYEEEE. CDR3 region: CASSWGQGAMNTEAFF. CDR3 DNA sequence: TGTGCCAGCAGCTGGGGACAGGGGGCAATGAACACTGAAGCTTTCTTT.

As DNA, the CDR3 is TGTGCCAGCAGCTCGCCGTTGACAGGGGGCGATATCTATGGCTACACCTTC. This translates into CASSSPLTGGDIYGYTF. The rearrangement uses TRBV7-9 and TRBJ1-2, with TRBD1 matching 10 bases. This CDR3 region has 17 residues. Unmatched junction bases numbered 12, after V lost 4 bases and J lost 4 bases. From germline, CDR1 is SEHNR and CDR2 FQNEAQ (reference sequence).

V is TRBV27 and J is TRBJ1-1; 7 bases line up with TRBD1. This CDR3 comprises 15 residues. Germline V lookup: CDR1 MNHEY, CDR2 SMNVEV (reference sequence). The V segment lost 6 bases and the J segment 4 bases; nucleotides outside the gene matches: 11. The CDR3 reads CASRDRRSEGTEAFF. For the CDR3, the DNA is TGTGCCAGCAGGGACAGGCGTTCAGAAGGCACTGAAGCTTTCTTT.

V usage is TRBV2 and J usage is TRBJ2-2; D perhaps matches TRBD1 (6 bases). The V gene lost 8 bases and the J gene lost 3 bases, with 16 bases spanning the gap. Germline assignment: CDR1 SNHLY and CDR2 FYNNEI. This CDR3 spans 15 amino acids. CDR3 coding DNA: TGTGCCAGCGGGACCCGGGACACCTACACCGGGGAGCTGTTTTTT. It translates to CASGTRDTYTGELFF.

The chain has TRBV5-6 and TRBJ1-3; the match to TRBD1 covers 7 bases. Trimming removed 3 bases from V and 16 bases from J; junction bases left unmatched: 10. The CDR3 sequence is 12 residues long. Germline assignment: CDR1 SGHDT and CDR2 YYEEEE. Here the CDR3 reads CASSWGRQGLYF. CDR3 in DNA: TGTGCCAGCAGCTGGGGGAGACAGGGACTGTATTTT.

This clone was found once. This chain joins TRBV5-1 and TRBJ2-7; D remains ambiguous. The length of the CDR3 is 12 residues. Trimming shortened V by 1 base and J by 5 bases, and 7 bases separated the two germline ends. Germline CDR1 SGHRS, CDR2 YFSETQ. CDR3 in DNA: TGCGCCAGCAGCTTGCAGGTTGACGAGCAGTACTTC. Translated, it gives CASSLQVDEQYF.

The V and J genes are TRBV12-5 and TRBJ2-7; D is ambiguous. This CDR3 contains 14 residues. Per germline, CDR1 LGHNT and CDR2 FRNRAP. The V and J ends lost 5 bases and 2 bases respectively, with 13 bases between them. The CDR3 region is CASGLTFPPYEQYF. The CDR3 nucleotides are TGTGCTAGTGGTCTCACTTTCCCCCCCTACGAGCAGTACTTC.

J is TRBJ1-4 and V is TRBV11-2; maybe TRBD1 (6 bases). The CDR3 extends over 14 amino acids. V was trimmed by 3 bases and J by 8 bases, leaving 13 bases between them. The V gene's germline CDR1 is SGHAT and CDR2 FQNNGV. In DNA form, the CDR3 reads TGTGCCAGCAGCTTGAACAGGGTGGAGGAAAAACTGTTTTTT. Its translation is CASSLNRVEEKLFF.

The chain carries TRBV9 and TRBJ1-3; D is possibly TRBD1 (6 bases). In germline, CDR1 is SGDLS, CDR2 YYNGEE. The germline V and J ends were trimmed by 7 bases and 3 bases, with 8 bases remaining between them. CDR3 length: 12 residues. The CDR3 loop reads CASGGLGNTIYF. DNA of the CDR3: TGTGCCAGCGGGGGCCTTGGAAACACCATATATTTT.

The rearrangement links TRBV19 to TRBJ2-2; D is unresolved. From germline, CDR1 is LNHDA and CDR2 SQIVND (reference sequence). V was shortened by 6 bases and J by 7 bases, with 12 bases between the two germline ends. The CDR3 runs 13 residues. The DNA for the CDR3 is TGTGCCAGTAGCTCTGGGATGGGCGGGGAGCTGTTTTTT. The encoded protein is CASSSGMGGELFF. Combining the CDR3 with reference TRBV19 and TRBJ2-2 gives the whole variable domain DGGITQSPKYLFRKEGQNVTLSCEQNLNHDAMYWYRQDPGQGLRLIYYSQIVNDFQKGDIAEGYSVSREKKESFPLTVTSAQKNPTAFYLCASSSGMGGELFFGEGSRLTVL.

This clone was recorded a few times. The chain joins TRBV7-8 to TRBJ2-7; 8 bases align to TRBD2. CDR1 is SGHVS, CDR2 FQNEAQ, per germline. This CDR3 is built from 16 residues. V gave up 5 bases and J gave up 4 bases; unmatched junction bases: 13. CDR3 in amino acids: CASSPTASGGIYEQYF. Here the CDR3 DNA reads TGTGCCAGCAGCCCGACGGCCAGCGGGGGAATTTACGAGCAGTACTTC. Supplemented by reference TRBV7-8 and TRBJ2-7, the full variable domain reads GAGVSQSPRYKVAKRGQDVALRCDPISGHVSLFWYQQALGQGPEFLTYFQNEAQLDKSGLPSDRFFAERPEGSVSTLKIQRTQQEDSAVYLCASSPTASGGIYEQYFGPGTRLTVT.

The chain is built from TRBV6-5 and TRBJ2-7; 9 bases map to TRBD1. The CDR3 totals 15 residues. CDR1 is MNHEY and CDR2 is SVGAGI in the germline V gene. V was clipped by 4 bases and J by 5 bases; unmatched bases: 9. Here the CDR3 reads CASSSLAGTGNEQYF. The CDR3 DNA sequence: TGTGCCAGCAGTTCTCTAGCCGGGACAGGGAACGAGCAGTACTTC.

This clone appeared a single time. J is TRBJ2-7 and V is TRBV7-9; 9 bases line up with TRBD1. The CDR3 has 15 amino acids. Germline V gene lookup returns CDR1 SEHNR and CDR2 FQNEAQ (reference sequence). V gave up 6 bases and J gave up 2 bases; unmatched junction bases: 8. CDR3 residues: CASSNTRDRAYEQYF. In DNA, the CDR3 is TGTGCCAGCAGTAACACTCGGGACAGGGCCTACGAGCAGTACTTC. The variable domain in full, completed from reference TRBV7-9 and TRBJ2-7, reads DTGVSQNPRHKITKRGQNVTFRCDPISEHNRLYWYRQTLGQGPEFLTYFQNEAQLEKSRLLSDRFSAERPKGSFSTLEIQRTEQGDSAMYLCASSNTRDRAYEQYFGPGTRLTVT.

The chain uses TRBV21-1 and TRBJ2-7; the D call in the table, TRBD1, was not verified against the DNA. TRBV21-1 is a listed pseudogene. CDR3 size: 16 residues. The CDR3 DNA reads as TGTGCCAGCACCCCTGGTACAGGGCCGAGCTCCTACGAGCAGTACTTC. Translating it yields CASTPGTGPSSYEQYF.

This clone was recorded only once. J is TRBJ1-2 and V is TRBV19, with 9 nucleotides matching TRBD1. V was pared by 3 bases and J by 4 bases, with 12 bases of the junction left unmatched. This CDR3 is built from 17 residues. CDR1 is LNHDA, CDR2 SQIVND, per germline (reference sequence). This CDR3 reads CASSIGQAGTGSYGYTF. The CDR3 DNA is TGTGCCAGTAGTATCGGTCAAGCCGGGACAGGGAGCTATGGCTACACCTTC.

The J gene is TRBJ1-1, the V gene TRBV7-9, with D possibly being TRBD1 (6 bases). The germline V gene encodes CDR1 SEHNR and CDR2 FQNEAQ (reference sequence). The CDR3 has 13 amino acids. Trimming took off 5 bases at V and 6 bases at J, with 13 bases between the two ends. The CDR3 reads CASSLGQSPEAFF. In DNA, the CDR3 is TGTGCCAGCAGCCTCGGACAGAGCCCTGAAGCTTTCTTT.

CDR3: CASSSQGVGQEIGGAKNIQYF. The DNA of the CDR3 is TGTGCCAGCAGCTCGCAAGGAGTAGGACAGGAAATTGGGGGGGCCAAAAACATTCAGTACTTC. The rearrangement uses TRBV21-1 and TRBJ2-4; the D segment call TRBD1 is taken from the table without a DNA check. TRBV21-1 is labeled a pseudogene. CDR3 length equals 21 residues.

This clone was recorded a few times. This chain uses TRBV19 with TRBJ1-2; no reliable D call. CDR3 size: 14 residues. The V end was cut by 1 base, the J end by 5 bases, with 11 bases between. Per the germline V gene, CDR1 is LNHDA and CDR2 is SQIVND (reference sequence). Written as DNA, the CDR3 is TGTGCCAGTAGTATAGCAGGAGCCAGTTATGGCTACACCTTC. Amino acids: CASSIAGASYGYTF.

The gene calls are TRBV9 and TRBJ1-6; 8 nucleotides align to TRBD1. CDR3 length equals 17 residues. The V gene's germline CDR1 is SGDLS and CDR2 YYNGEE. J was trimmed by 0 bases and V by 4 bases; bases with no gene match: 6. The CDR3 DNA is TGTGCCAGCAGCACTGGACAGGGCAGCTCCTATAATTCACCCCTCCACTTT. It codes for CASSTGQGSSYNSPLHF.

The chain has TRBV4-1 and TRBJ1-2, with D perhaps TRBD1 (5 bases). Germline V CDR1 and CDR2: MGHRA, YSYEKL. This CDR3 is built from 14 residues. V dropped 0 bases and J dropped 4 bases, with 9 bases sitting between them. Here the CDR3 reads CASSQDEGLYGYTF. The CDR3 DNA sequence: TGCGCCAGCAGCCAAGATGAGGGGCTCTATGGCTACACCTTC.

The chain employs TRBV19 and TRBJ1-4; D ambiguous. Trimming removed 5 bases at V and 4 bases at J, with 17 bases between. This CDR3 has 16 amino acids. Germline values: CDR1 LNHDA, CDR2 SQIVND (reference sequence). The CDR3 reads CASSYGPVGINEKLFF. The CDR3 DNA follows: TGTGCCAGTAGTTACGGTCCGGTGGGGATTAATGAAAAACTGTTTTTT.

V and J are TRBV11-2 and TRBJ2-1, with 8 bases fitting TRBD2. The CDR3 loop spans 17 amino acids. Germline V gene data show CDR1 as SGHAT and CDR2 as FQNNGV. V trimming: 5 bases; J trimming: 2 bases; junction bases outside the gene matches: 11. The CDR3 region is CASSKLTGGSPYNEQFF. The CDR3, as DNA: TGTGCCAGCAGCAAACTCACGGGGGGGTCCCCCTACAATGAGCAGTTCTTC.